This T cell receptor (beta chain) came from a study of blood T cell repertoires in COVID-19. Overall study context: In each case, the material was cDNA or gDNA derived from T cells, B-cell-depleted T cells, or PBMCs.

This clone was counted once. Participants, about 18 to 90 years old, spanned approximately 25 US areas. Participants had their cohort set by participant-reported clinical history. Study processing details: Reference gene primer amplification gave estimated nucleated cell counts. Method: immunoSEQ multiplex PCR; TCRdb's copy keeps in-frame clones and lacks some. That table is the source of V, J and clone size, and D and trimming were worked out from the DNA. There are roughly 280,000 clones in the sample; under 90% occur only once, and 1.9% lies in the top ten. Trimming cost V 4 bases and J 2 bases, with 15 bases left between them. Germline V gene lookup returns CDR1 SGDLS and CDR2 YYNGEE. The CDR3 spans 15 residues.

V and J are TRBV9 and TRBJ1-1, with D possibly TRBD1 on 5 matching bases. The TCR sequence derives from an older woman who had recovered from COVID-19. What was sequenced was PBMCs or T cells enriched from blood (not recorded which). In DNA form, the CDR3 reads TGTGCCAGCAGCAACGCCGACAGATTCAACACTGAAGCTTTCTTT. The encoded protein is CASSNADRFNTEAFF.